One T cell receptor (beta chain) is described in this entry. Using immunoSEQ multiplex PCR, the repertoire was profiled, and TCRdb retains in-frame clones only, with some absent. The data show around 800 clones, with 27% seen just once and about 15% held by the top ten. The entry originates in a study of sequential checkpoint blockade in melanoma. Between the trimmed V and J ends, which lost 3 bases and 7 bases, there was a span of 10 bases. This CDR3 is 14 amino acids long. Germline-derived CDR1 and CDR2 are LNHDA and SQIVND (reference sequence). The treatment is: randomized to nivolumab then ipilimumab (arm A) or the reverse (arm B).

The receptor was derived from a human donor with melanoma. The V call is TRBV19, the J call TRBJ1-6; no definite D call. The sequenced sample was tumor tissue (inferred from file names), obtained from a patient given nivolumab and ipilimumab in sequence. The CDR3 sequence is CASSITGINSPLHF. CDR3 in DNA: TGTGCCAGTAGTATCACGGGGATAAATTCACCCCTCCACTTT.